The TCR beta chain under discussion was sequenced for a study of memory CD4+ T cells and cytomegalovirus serostatus. Study results and caveats: About two fifths of the roughly 150 known CMV-associated TCRbeta sequences appeared in CD4+ memory.

The sort gate was single viable CD3+CD4+CD8-CD45RO+ cells for memory CD4+ T cells. Serostatus was set by detecting CMV pp150, pp28, p38, p52 IgG. This CDR3 is built from 12 residues. Trimming removed 3 bases from V and 4 bases from J, with 6 bases in between. CDR1 and CDR2 from the germline V gene are SGHAT and FQNNGV. Per the authors' pipeline: Out-of-frame sequences were removed, leaving some 2 million distinct TCRbeta sequences. Assay: immunoSEQ multiplex PCR; the TCRdb copy retains only in-frame clones and omits some. That table is the source of V, J and clone size, and D and trimming were worked out from the DNA. The repertoire has tens of thousands of clones, 65% to 80% of them found once; the top ten carry approximately 0.55%. Points on this clone: Its target is unknown.

The chain recombines TRBV11-2 with TRBJ1-2, with no clear D. The origin of this receptor is an adult in good health and CMV-seronegative. Sequences were obtained from memory CD4+ T cells from blood. CDR3 in amino acids: CASSLGSYGYTF. CDR3 in DNA: TGTGCCAGCAGCTTGGGATCCTATGGCTACACCTTC. The entire variable domain, with the rest obtained from reference TRBV11-2 and TRBJ1-2, is as follows: EAGVAQSPRYKIIEKRQSVAFWCNPISGHATLYWYQQILGQGPKLLIQFQNNGVVDDSQLPKDRFSAERLKGVDSTLKIQPAKLEDSAVYLCASSLGSYGYTFGSGTRLTVV.